Following are 12 T cell receptor beta chains from one sample sequenced in a study of blood T cell repertoires in COVID-19. Using immunoSEQ multiplex PCR, the repertoire was profiled, and TCRdb retains in-frame clones only, with some absent. The sample has about 200,000 clones; about 84% are singletons. Input material: PBMCs or T cells enriched from blood (not recorded which). Source of these receptors: a man aged 40-49 years with acute COVID-19.

The gene calls are TRBV30 and TRBJ1-6; TRBD1 might be the D (6 bases). The CDR3 spans 15 residues. The V gene lost 2 bases and the J gene lost 7 bases, with 15 bases spanning the gap. Germline loops: CDR1 GTSNPN, CDR2 SVGIG (reference sequence). CDR3 nucleotides: TGTGCCTGGAGTCCCAGGGGAAAGGAGAATTCACCCCTCCACTTT. It codes for CAWSPRGKENSPLHF.

This clone was seen just once. The V and J genes are TRBV6-2 or TRBV6-3 and TRBJ2-1, with unresolved D. Per germline, CDR1 MNHEY and CDR2 SVGEGT. V shed 4 bases and J shed 7 bases, with 11 bases lying between them. The CDR3 loop spans 13 amino acids. For the CDR3, the DNA is TGTGCCAGCAGTTTAATGACTGAGAATGAGCAGTTCTTC. Its protein is CASSLMTENEQFF.

The chain uses TRBV4-3 and TRBJ1-1; 9 bases match TRBD1. CDR1 is LGHNA and CDR2 is YSLEER in the germline V gene. The CDR3 is made up of 14 amino acids. Trimming took 3 bases from V and 9 from J; bases not matched to a gene: 8. The CDR3: CASSQGQGTKQAFF. In DNA form, the CDR3 reads TGCGCCAGCAGCCAGGGACAGGGAACCAAACAAGCTTTCTTT.

This clone was detected a few times. The chain employs TRBV30 and TRBJ2-7, with D possibly TRBD2 on 6 matching bases. The CDR3 is 14 amino acids. Trimming shortened V by 0 bases and J by 2 bases, and 11 bases separated the two germline ends. Germline CDR1 reads GTSNPN; CDR2 reads SVGIG (reference sequence). The CDR3 protein is CAWSVTRTAYEQYF. The DNA for the CDR3 is TGTGCCTGGAGTGTGACTAGGACGGCCTACGAGCAGTACTTC.

This chain joins TRBV7-6 and TRBJ2-5; maybe TRBD2 (6 bases). Germline V gene lookup returns CDR1 SGHVS and CDR2 FNYEAQ. The CDR3 is 14 residues long. Trimming removed 4 bases from V and 10 bases from J, with 19 bases in between. CDR3 region: CASSSGTPLGDQYF. As DNA, the CDR3 is TGTGCCAGCAGCTCCGGGACTCCTCTTGGGGACCAGTACTTC.

CDR3 region: CASSLGWTQGQETQYF. The CDR3, as DNA: TGTGCCAGCAGCTTAGGTTGGACACAGGGTCAAGAGACCCAGTACTTC. This chain joins TRBV11-1 and TRBJ2-5; D is possibly TRBD1 (6 bases). Germline CDR1 is SGHAT and CDR2 is FQDESV (reference sequence). This CDR3 comprises 16 residues. Trimming shortened V by 1 base and J by 2 bases, and 14 bases separated the two germline ends.

V and J are TRBV7-6 and TRBJ2-1; 10 nucleotides align to TRBD1. Per the germline V gene, CDR1 is SGHVS and CDR2 is FNYEAQ. This CDR3 comprises 16 residues. J gave up 3 bases and V 1 base, and 3 bases lay outside the gene matches. The CDR3 reads CASSLGQGAGYNEQFF. The CDR3 DNA reads TGTGCCAGCAGCTTAGGACAGGGGGCGGGCTACAATGAGCAGTTCTTC.

The gene calls are TRBV30 and TRBJ2-3, with D perhaps TRBD2 (6 bases). Between the trimmed V and J ends, which lost 2 bases and 4 bases, there was a span of 10 bases. Looked up from germline, CDR1 is GTSNPN and CDR2 is SVGIG (reference sequence). This CDR3 spans 13 amino acids. The CDR3 sequence is CAWSIGGADTQYF. In DNA form, the CDR3 reads TGTGCCTGGAGTATCGGGGGTGCAGATACGCAGTATTTT.

The CDR3, as DNA: TGTGCCAGCAGTTTACGAATCTCCGGGACAGTTGGAGCTAACTATGGCTACACCTTC. Residues: CASSLRISGTVGANYGYTF. This chain connects TRBV27 to TRBJ1-2, with TRBD1 identical over 7 bases. Losses at the gene ends were 2 bases for V and 0 bases for J; bases not matched to a gene: 15. Per germline, CDR1 MNHEY and CDR2 SMNVEV (reference sequence). The CDR3 totals 19 residues.

This sequence joins TRBV4-2 and TRBJ2-5, with a possible D match to TRBD1 (6 bases). Trimming removed 1 base from V and 5 bases from J, with 14 bases in between. Germline values: CDR1 LGHNA, CDR2 YNFKEQ. CDR3 length: 15 amino acids. The CDR3 reads CASSQGPGAGETQYF. The CDR3 DNA reads as TGTGCCAGCAGCCAAGGTCCAGGGGCTGGGGAGACCCAGTACTTC.

The chain is built from TRBV5-1 and TRBJ1-3; weak D call: TRBD1 (5 bases). Germline lookup yields CDR1 SGHRS and CDR2 YFSETQ. Trimming left V 4 bases short and J 0 bases short, with 17 bases between. The CDR3 spans 17 residues. CDR3 protein: CASSLSRDSDSGNTIYF. The DNA for the CDR3 is TGCGCCAGCAGCCTCTCCCGGGACTCCGACTCTGGAAACACCATATATTTT.

The chain links TRBV2 to TRBJ1-5, with a weak D call TRBD1 (5 bases). CDR1 and CDR2 from the germline V gene are SNHLY and FYNNEI. Trimming left V 5 bases short and J 0 bases short, with 14 bases between. The CDR3 totals 16 residues. The DNA of the CDR3 is TGTGCCAGCAGTAACGAGCAGGGCTATAGCAATCAGCCCCAGCATTTT. It encodes CASSNEQGYSNQPQHF.